This TCR beta chain was obtained from a study of T cell responses to AZD1222 COVID-19 vaccine. Study-level results: Among those given AZD1222, only 6 or 7 were seropositive at baseline. CD4 TCRs associated with vaccination spanned spike, dominating at 160-218 and 743-854. It was only after the peak T cell response that any repertoires were sampled.

Data came from immunoSEQ multiplex PCR; TCRdb stores just in-frame clones and leaves some out. The profile covers about 160,000 clones, with roughly 94% appearing a single time and around 0.98% taken by the ten largest. Worth noting for this clone: Its antigen is unknown.

The TCR originated in an adult who received the AZD1222 COVID-19 vaccine. The input for sequencing was peripheral blood, taken 28 days after the second AZD1222 dose.

This chain's CDR3 is CASSLIHRVYGYTF. CDR3 sequence (DNA): TGTGCCAGCAGCTTGATACACAGGGTCTATGGCTACACCTTC. V and J are TRBV7-2 and TRBJ1-2, with TRBD1 as a possible D gene (6 bases). This CDR3 contains 14 residues. Germline loops: CDR1 SGHTA, CDR2 FQGNSA. V was clipped by 3 bases and J by 4 bases, with 12 bases between them.